This entry lists 29 T cell receptor beta chains sequenced from one sample in a study of early T cells in non-severe SARS-CoV-2 infection. One entry per CDR3 protein, called by TCRdb with MiXCR from the 5' RACE reads. The sample lists approximately 80,000 distinct CDR3 sequences; approximately 11% were seen once. Source: whole blood, taken at baseline. These receptors were taken from an adult who was a healthcare worker with PCR-confirmed SARS-CoV-2 infection or an uninfected control (not recorded which).

This clonotype has at least ten counts. The rearrangement joins TRBV4-3 to TRBJ2-5; D call uncertain. Looked up from germline, CDR1 is LGHNA and CDR2 is YSLEER. The ends were cut back, 1 base at V and 1 base at J, with 10 bases in the middle. This CDR3 is built from 15 residues. The CDR3 reads CASSQGVGVQETQYF. DNA for the CDR3: TGCGCCAGCAGCCAAGGTGTAGGTGTCCAAGAGACCCAGTACTTC.

J is TRBJ1-6 and V is TRBV9; TRBD1 matches at 9 bases. CDR1 and CDR2 (germline): SGDLS, YYNGEE. This CDR3 comprises 15 residues. Trimming at V came to 5 bases and at J to 7 bases, leaving 7 bases not matched to a gene. DNA for the CDR3: TGTGCCAGCAGTTACAGGGGGCTGCGGAATTCACCCCTCCACTTT. Translation: CASSYRGLRNSPLHF.

The table lists this clonotype with a few counts. This chain joins TRBV28 and TRBJ1-6; D unclear. The V gene lost 5 bases and the J gene lost 7 bases, with 15 bases spanning the gap. The germline V gene has CDR1 MDHEN and CDR2 SYDVKM. The CDR3 loop spans 15 amino acids. The CDR3 nucleotides are TGTGCCAGCAGTAGGACGGATTTCCGGAATTCACCCCTCCACTTT. Its translation is CASSRTDFRNSPLHF.

This clonotype was picked up a small number of times. The V call is TRBV4-3, the J call TRBJ2-2; 12 nucleotides line up with TRBD2. The CDR3 totals 15 residues. Germline values: CDR1 LGHNA, CDR2 YSLEER. After removal of 4 bases from V and 6 bases from J, the junction contained 3 bases not matched to a gene. The CDR3 sequence is CASSPGLAGPGELFF. CDR3 bases: TGCGCCAGCAGCCCGGGACTAGCGGGTCCCGGGGAGCTGTTTTTT.

This clonotype was detected only a few times. The chain is built from TRBV13 and TRBJ2-7, with 10 bases aligning to TRBD1. J was trimmed by 3 bases and V by 1 base; bases with no gene match: 6. Per germline, CDR1 PRHDT and CDR2 FYEKMQ (reference sequence). CDR3 length equals 16 residues. The CDR3 region has the DNA TGTGCCAGCAGCTTAGCTCCGGGACAGGGGATCTACGAGCAGTACTTC. Residues: CASSLAPGQGIYEQYF.

Remarks on this clonotype: Relative to the germline gene, one junction end is altered; a read error may explain this. The chain carries TRBV29-1 and TRBJ1-1; D is perhaps TRBD1 (6 bases). Germline CDR1 reads SQVTM; CDR2 reads ANQGSEA. This CDR3 comprises 12 residues. Here the CDR3 DNA reads TGCAGCGTCACGGTCCGGGACACGGAAGCTTTCTTT. Translated, it gives CSVTVRDTEAFF.

This rearrangement joins TRBV2 to TRBJ2-1; 12 bases line up with TRBD2. The CDR3 covers 13 residues. After removal of 8 bases from V and 10 bases from J, the junction contained 6 bases not matched to a gene. Germline assignment: CDR1 SNHLY and CDR2 FYNNEI. The CDR3 nucleotides are TGTGCCAGCGTGGCTAGCGGGGGGGGCGAGCAGTTCTTC. Translated: CASVASGGGEQFF.

J is TRBJ1-4 and V is TRBV28; D ambiguous. This CDR3 has 15 residues. Germline-derived CDR1 and CDR2 are MDHEN and SYDVKM. Trimming pared 7 bases from V and 8 bases from J, leaving 20 bases between. CDR3 DNA sequence: TGTGCCAGCAACACTGCGCGCGGCGCGTGGGAAAAACTGTTTTTT. Translating gives CASNTARGAWEKLFF.

In its sample, this clonotype was seen many times. V gene TRBV29-1 combines with J gene TRBJ1-1; D might be TRBD1 (6 bases). The V gene lost 0 bases and the J gene lost 1 base, with 15 bases spanning the gap. The CDR3 spans 16 residues. Germline V gives CDR1 SQVTM, CDR2 ANQGSEA. CDR3 DNA: TGCAGCGTTGAAGATCGCAGGGGAACTCAGAACACTGAAGCTTTCTTT. Residues: CSVEDRRGTQNTEAFF.

This clonotype was detected a few times. The chain uses TRBV7-2 and TRBJ2-7; D may be TRBD2 (6 bases). Germline V gene data show CDR1 as SGHTA and CDR2 as FQGNSA. CDR3 length: 14 residues. Trimming left V 5 bases short and J 7 bases short, with 18 bases between. Here the CDR3 DNA reads TGTGCCAGCAGCCGAGGACGGGGAGGTCGGGAGCAGTACTTC. It yields the protein CASSRGRGGREQYF.

The chain uses TRBV6-6 and TRBJ1-1; 9 bases map to TRBD1. This CDR3 has 15 amino acids. Germline V gene sequence: CDR1 MNHNY, CDR2 SVGAGI (reference sequence). The trim removed 0 bases at V and 8 bases at J, leaving 7 bases unmatched. CDR3 in amino acids: CASSYSGQGKTEAFF. For the CDR3, the DNA is TGTGCCAGCAGTTACTCAGGACAGGGGAAAACCGAAGCTTTCTTT.

V and J are TRBV7-6 and TRBJ2-3; no reliable D call. The CDR3 covers 16 residues. Deletions cut 5 bases from V and 0 bases from J, with 15 bases between. Per the germline V gene, CDR1 is SGHVS and CDR2 is FNYEAQ. The CDR3 nucleotides read TGTGCCAGCAGCAAGACCCGCCTAACTAGCACAGATACGCAGTATTTT. It is translated as CASSKTRLTSTDTQYF. Complete variable domain (other parts from reference TRBV7-6 and TRBJ2-3): GAGVSQSPRYKVTKRGQDVALRCDPISGHVSLYWYRQALGQGPEFLTYFNYEAQQDKSGLPNDRFSAERPEGSISTLTIQRTEQRDSAMYRCASSKTRLTSTDTQYFGPGTRLTVL.

Many counts were recorded for this clonotype. This chain uses TRBV6-1 with TRBJ2-2, with D hard to call. The CDR3 contains 14 residues. V was trimmed by 2 bases and J by 7 bases, leaving 11 bases between them. Looked up from germline, CDR1 is MNHNS and CDR2 is SASEGT. CDR3 coding DNA: TGTGCCAGCAGTGAATGGTTGGGAAACGGGGAGCTGTTTTTT. Translating gives CASSEWLGNGELFF.

This clonotype was detected many times. The rearrangement joins TRBV11-2 to TRBJ1-4; D not resolved. Looked up from germline, CDR1 is SGHAT and CDR2 is FQNNGV. The CDR3 length is 15 residues. V was pared by 5 bases and J by 2 bases, with 12 bases between. This CDR3 is CASSLWMGTNEKLFF. CDR3 bases: TGTGCCAGCAGCCTATGGATGGGGACTAATGAAAAACTGTTTTTT.

The V and J genes are TRBV29-1 and TRBJ2-7; 9 positions agree with TRBD1. J was trimmed by 5 bases and V by 4 bases; bases with no gene match: 6. Germline lookup yields CDR1 SQVTM and CDR2 ANQGSEA. This CDR3 has 13 residues. The CDR3 DNA reads TGCAGCGTTGTCCGGGACAGGGTAAACGAGCAGTACTTC. It translates to CSVVRDRVNEQYF.

This clonotype was seen a few times. V is TRBV28 and J is TRBJ2-2; D not certain. CDR3 length equals 11 residues. V shed 7 bases and J shed 7 bases, with 7 bases lying between them. CDR1 is MDHEN and CDR2 is SYDVKM in the germline V gene. Written as DNA, the CDR3 is TGTGCCAGCACTTCCATCGGGGAGCTGTTTTTT. It translates to CASTSIGELFF.

V usage is TRBV15 and J usage is TRBJ1-4, with D perhaps matching TRBD1 (5 bases). The V end lost 1 base, the J end lost 3 bases, and 12 bases lay between the germline ends. Per the germline V gene, CDR1 is LNHNV and CDR2 is YYDKDF (reference sequence). The CDR3 length is 16 residues. CDR3 region: CATSRGEGLANEKLFF. In nucleotides, the CDR3 is TGTGCCACCAGCAGAGGGGAGGGGCTGGCTAATGAAAAACTGTTTTTT.

V and J are TRBV5-1 and TRBJ2-7; possible D gene TRBD1, 6 bases. The germline CDR1 and CDR2 sequences are SGHRS and YFSETQ. CDR3 size: 13 residues. V was shortened by 1 base and J by 5 bases, with 10 bases between the two germline ends. The CDR3 coding sequence is TGCGCCAGCAGCTTGTTGGGGGCCCACGAGCAGTACTTC. Translating gives CASSLLGAHEQYF.

The chain joins TRBV20-1 to TRBJ1-5, with a tentative D call TRBD1 (5 bases). Trimming stripped 0 bases from V and 5 bases from J, with 17 bases between. This CDR3 comprises 16 residues. In germline, CDR1 is DFQATT, CDR2 SNEGSKA (reference sequence). The CDR3 spells CSARDPGQGGDQPQHF. The CDR3 nucleotides read TGCAGTGCTAGAGATCCTGGGCAGGGTGGAGATCAGCCCCAGCATTTT.

The chain has TRBV5-1 and TRBJ1-6, with D maybe TRBD1 (5 bases). CDR1 and CDR2 from the germline V gene are SGHRS and YFSETQ. This CDR3 is built from 15 residues. Trimming took off 0 bases at V and 5 bases at J, with 9 bases between the two ends. The CDR3 region has the DNA TGCGCCAGCAGCTTGGACGGGGCCGATAATTCACCCCTCCACTTT. It is translated as CASSLDGADNSPLHF.

For this clonotype: One base away lies a much larger clone, so this may be a sequencing read error. V is TRBV29-1 and J is TRBJ2-3, with D possibly matching TRBD1 (7 bases). Per germline, CDR1 SQVTM and CDR2 ANQGSEA. The CDR3 sequence is 18 residues long. The CDR3: CSAETPGGTELYTDTQYF. In DNA, the CDR3 is TGCAGCGCTGAAACCCCTGGGGGGACAGAACTCTACACAGATACGCAGTATTTT.

This clonotype occurred once. The V call is TRBV7-8, the J call TRBJ2-3; TRBD2 matches at 10 bases. The V segment lost 2 bases and the J segment 2 bases; nucleotides outside the gene matches: 4. CDR3 length equals 16 residues. CDR1 and CDR2 from the germline V gene are SGHVS and FQNEAQ. This CDR3 is CASSLSLAGVTDTQYF. In DNA form, the CDR3 reads TGTGCCAGCAGCTTAAGTCTAGCGGGGGTCACAGATACGCAGTATTTT.

There are a few counts of this clonotype. The CDR3 DNA is TGTGCCAGCAGCTTGACAGGGGACCAAGAGACCCAGTACTTC. This encodes CASSLTGDQETQYF. The chain employs TRBV7-7 and TRBJ2-5; 8 bases align to TRBD1. The CDR3 extends over 14 amino acids. In germline, CDR1 is SSHAT, CDR2 FNYEAQ (reference sequence). The trim removed 3 bases at V and 0 bases at J, leaving 0 bases unmatched.

This clonotype was counted many times. V and J are TRBV7-9 and TRBJ2-1; 8 bases line up with TRBD1. The CDR3 has 14 amino acids. Germline assignment: CDR1 SEHNR and CDR2 FQNEAQ (reference sequence). V trimming: 11 bases; J trimming: 3 bases; junction bases outside the gene matches: 9. CDR3 in DNA: TGTGCCGCCAGGGGGCAGGGACGCTACAATGAGCAGTTCTTC. It translates to CAARGQGRYNEQFF.

This clonotype was observed at least ten times. The chain joins TRBV27 to TRBJ2-2; D is unresolved. The CDR3 is 12 residues long. The germline V gene has CDR1 MNHEY and CDR2 SMNVEV (reference sequence). Trimming stripped 3 bases from V and 6 bases from J, with 5 bases between. CDR3 nucleotides: TGTGCCAGCAGTTTGAGTCCCGGGGAGCTGTTTTTT. Residues: CASSLSPGELFF.

This clonotype turned up a few times. V is TRBV5-1 and J is TRBJ1-6; TRBD1 is a possible D gene (5 bases). Looked up from germline, CDR1 is SGHRS and CDR2 is YFSETQ. V lost 0 bases, J lost 9 bases, and 16 bases lay in between. The CDR3 length is 16 residues. CDR3: CASSLDTAGSGSPLHF. CDR3 sequence (DNA): TGCGCCAGCAGCTTGGATACGGCAGGGTCGGGTTCACCCCTCCACTTT.

There are a few counts of this clonotype. V is TRBV12-3 or TRBV12-4 and J is TRBJ2-3, with 9 bases that match TRBD2. This CDR3 has 16 amino acids. J gave up 2 bases and V 3 bases, and 6 bases lay outside the gene matches. CDR3 sequence (DNA): TGTGCCAGCAGTTTTAGCGGGGGAGATATCACAGATACGCAGTATTTT. This sequence encodes CASSFSGGDITDTQYF.

The chain is built from TRBV4-1 and TRBJ2-3; D ambiguous. CDR1 is MGHRA, CDR2 YSYEKL, per germline. This CDR3 has 16 residues. Trimming pared 4 bases from V and 4 bases from J, leaving 18 bases between. CDR3 protein: CASSPSVAAPPDTQYF. The CDR3 coding sequence is TGCGCCAGCAGCCCGTCCGTGGCGGCTCCCCCAGATACGCAGTATTTT.

This clonotype turned up a few times. The V gene is TRBV7-2, the J gene TRBJ2-3; D not resolved. From germline, CDR1 is SGHTA and CDR2 FQGNSA. Deletions cut 4 bases from V and 2 bases from J, with 7 bases between. There are 13 residues in the CDR3. CDR3 sequence (DNA): TGTGCCAGCAGCTCCCGGACCACAGATACGCAGTATTTT. Protein product: CASSSRTTDTQYF.